The present entry profiles one T cell receptor (beta chain) with its context. One junction end does not reproduce the germline sequence, and a read error may be involved. The data derive from a study of blood T cell repertoires in COVID-19. TCRdb's table, derived via immunoSEQ multiplex PCR, lists solely in-frame clones and lacks some. The data show approximately 77,000 clones, roughly 78% seen once. This CDR3 spans 15 amino acids. Per the germline V gene, CDR1 is SNHLY and CDR2 is FYNNEI. The sequence was collected from a woman between 70 and 85 years old with acute or convalescent COVID-19. Material for sequencing was peripheral blood. The chain recombines TRBV2 with TRBJ2-5, with TRBD2 identical over 10 bases. The CDR3 sequence: CASSQAGGVQETQYF. In DNA, the CDR3 is TGTGCCAGCAGTCAAGCGGGGGGGGTACAAGAGACCCAGTACTTC.